Listed below are T cell receptor beta chains from one sample, sequenced in a study of blood T cell repertoires in COVID-19. The data were produced by immunoSEQ multiplex PCR, yet TCRdb's version contains in-frame clones alone and is incomplete. The data show tens of thousands of clones, 75% to 90% seen once. Sequenced material: peripheral blood. Receptors were obtained from a human donor in a cohort sampled during active COVID-19. The CDR3 runs from the conserved cysteine through the conserved F or W. D genes are given only for firm matches. Size is omitted from some rows. Given values are once, few, many or a class for expanded clones.

clone size: .; J gene: TRBJ1-4; D gene: .; V gene: TRBV5-1; CDR3 protein: CASRADREKLFF; CDR3 DNA: TGCGCCAGCAGGGCTGACAGGGAAAAACTGTTTTTT
clone size: .; J gene: TRBJ1-1; D gene: .; V gene: TRBV6-2/TRBV6-3; CDR3 protein: CASSRQASTEAFF; CDR3 DNA: TGTGCCAGCAGCCGCCAGGCCAGCACTGAAGCTTTCTTT
clone size: .; J gene: TRBJ1-4; D gene: .; V gene: TRBV5-1; CDR3 protein: CASSLSPGHSEKLFF; CDR3 DNA: TGCGCCAGCAGCTTGTCCCCAGGGCATAGTGAAAAACTGTTTTTT
clone size: .; J gene: TRBJ2-3; D gene: .; V gene: TRBV6-4; CDR3 protein: CASSGQRGDTQYF; CDR3 DNA: TGTGCCAGCAGTGGACAGCGAGGAGATACGCAGTATTTT
clone size: .; J gene: TRBJ1-1; D gene: .; V gene: TRBV12-5; CDR3 protein: CASGSQGATEAFF; CDR3 DNA: TGTGCTAGTGGATCACAGGGTGCCACTGAAGCTTTCTTT
clone size: .; J gene: TRBJ1-2; D gene: .; V gene: TRBV28; CDR3 protein: CASRPSVANGYTF; CDR3 DNA: TGTGCCAGCAGACCAAGCGTGGCGAATGGCTACACCTTC
clone size: .; J gene: TRBJ1-1; D gene: .; V gene: TRBV29-1; CDR3 protein: CSVEGRLNTEAFF; CDR3 DNA: TGCAGCGTTGAAGGGAGGCTGAACACTGAAGCTTTCTTT
clone size: few; J gene: TRBJ2-7; D gene: .; V gene: TRBV5-5; CDR3 protein: CASSLASVGLNEQYF; CDR3 DNA: TGTGCCAGCAGCTTGGCCTCCGTAGGACTGAACGAGCAGTACTTC
clone size: .; J gene: TRBJ2-7; D gene: TRBD2; V gene: TRBV18; CDR3 protein: CASSPGSGTTYEQYF; CDR3 DNA: TGTGCCAGCTCACCGGGGAGCGGGACCACCTACGAGCAGTACTTC
clone size: few; J gene: TRBJ1-1; D gene: TRBD1; V gene: TRBV10-3; CDR3 protein: CAIRDRVDTEAFF; CDR3 DNA: TGTGCCATCAGGGACAGGGTGGACACTGAAGCTTTCTTT
clone size: .; J gene: TRBJ1-2; D gene: TRBD1; V gene: TRBV7-9; CDR3 protein: CASSFTGVRYGYTF; CDR3 DNA: TGTGCCAGCAGCTTTACAGGGGTTCGGTATGGCTACACCTTC
clone size: .; J gene: TRBJ2-7; D gene: .; V gene: TRBV6-5; CDR3 protein: CASSSSGAGNYEQYF; CDR3 DNA: TGTGCCAGCAGTTCCTCGGGGGCAGGAAACTACGAGCAGTACTTC
clone size: .; J gene: TRBJ1-5; D gene: .; V gene: TRBV30; CDR3 protein: CAWSVGQVNQPQHF; CDR3 DNA: TGTGCCTGGAGTGTGGGCCAGGTTAATCAGCCCCAGCATTTT
clone size: few; J gene: TRBJ1-2; D gene: TRBD1; V gene: TRBV2; CDR3 protein: CASMMEGARGYTF; CDR3 DNA: TGTGCCAGCATGATGGAGGGGGCGCGGGGCTACACCTTC
clone size: .; J gene: TRBJ2-2; D gene: .; V gene: TRBV15; CDR3 protein: CATSAVHGELFF; CDR3 DNA: TGTGCCACCAGCGCTGTACACGGGGAGCTGTTTTTT
clone size: .; J gene: TRBJ1-2; D gene: TRBD1; V gene: TRBV19; CDR3 protein: CATWTDRSTLEVGYTF; CDR3 DNA: TGTGCCACCTGGACGGACAGGTCAACTTTGGAAGTGGGCTACACCTTC
clone size: .; J gene: TRBJ1-2; D gene: .; V gene: TRBV6-6; CDR3 protein: CASSLDRGEGYTF; CDR3 DNA: TGTGCCAGCAGCTTGGACAGAGGGGAGGGCTACACCTTC
clone size: .; J gene: TRBJ1-4; D gene: TRBD1; V gene: TRBV5-1; CDR3 protein: CASSQDRAGEKLFF; CDR3 DNA: TGCGCCAGCAGCCAGGACAGGGCGGGTGAAAAACTGTTTTTT
clone size: .; J gene: TRBJ2-5; D gene: TRBD2; V gene: TRBV6-1; CDR3 protein: CASSEGTGGLAGGETQYF; CDR3 DNA: TGTGCCAGCAGTGAAGGGACAGGTGGACTAGCGGGAGGGGAGACCCAGTACTTC
clone size: .; J gene: TRBJ2-7; D gene: TRBD1; V gene: TRBV7-8; CDR3 protein: CASSRQGAPPLSYEQYF; CDR3 DNA: TGTGCCAGCAGCCGGCAGGGGGCGCCTCCCCTCTCCTACGAGCAGTACTTC
clone size: few; J gene: TRBJ2-1; D gene: .; V gene: TRBV24-1; CDR3 protein: CATSQGSLNEQFF; CDR3 DNA: TGTGCCACCAGCCAGGGGAGTTTGAATGAGCAGTTCTTC
clone size: .; J gene: TRBJ2-7; D gene: TRBD1; V gene: TRBV30; CDR3 protein: CAWSHGTAYEQYF; CDR3 DNA: TGTGCCTGGAGCCACGGGACAGCCTACGAGCAGTACTTC
clone size: .; J gene: TRBJ1-2; D gene: TRBD1; V gene: TRBV28; CDR3 protein: CASSLGTGSYGYTF; CDR3 DNA: TGTGCCAGCAGTTTAGGGACAGGGAGCTATGGCTACACCTTC
clone size: .; J gene: TRBJ1-5; D gene: .; V gene: TRBV4-1; CDR3 protein: CASSQDFGGRGSNQPQHF; CDR3 DNA: TGCGCCAGCAGCCAAGATTTCGGGGGGCGCGGGAGCAATCAGCCCCAGCATTTT
clone size: .; J gene: TRBJ2-7; D gene: TRBD2; V gene: TRBV6-2/TRBV6-3; CDR3 protein: CASSYKVAGGRYEQYF; CDR3 DNA: TGTGCCAGCAGTTACAAAGTAGCGGGAGGGAGGTACGAGCAGTACTTC
clone size: .; J gene: TRBJ2-7; D gene: TRBD2; V gene: TRBV18; CDR3 protein: CASSPTTGTSFYEQYF; CDR3 DNA: TGTGCCAGCTCACCGACCACCGGGACTAGCTTCTACGAGCAGTACTTC
clone size: .; J gene: TRBJ1-1; D gene: .; V gene: TRBV2; CDR3 protein: CASRTTGNTEAFF; CDR3 DNA: TGTGCCAGCAGAACTACAGGGAACACTGAAGCTTTCTTT
clone size: .; J gene: TRBJ2-2; D gene: TRBD2; V gene: TRBV5-4; CDR3 protein: CASSLSAGANTGELFF; CDR3 DNA: TGTGCCAGCAGCTTGTCGGCGGGGGCGAACACCGGGGAGCTGTTTTTT
clone size: .; J gene: TRBJ2-1; D gene: .; V gene: TRBV11-2; CDR3 protein: CASSLSQGTFNEQFF; CDR3 DNA: TGTGCCAGCAGCTTAAGTCAGGGGACGTTCAATGAGCAGTTCTTC
clone size: .; J gene: TRBJ2-5; D gene: .; V gene: TRBV11-2; CDR3 protein: CASSPHGGSNQETQYF; CDR3 DNA: TGTGCCAGCAGCCCGCATGGGGGGTCGAACCAAGAGACCCAGTACTTC
clone size: few; J gene: TRBJ1-5; D gene: .; V gene: TRBV6-1; CDR3 protein: CASSETIFTLQPQHF; CDR3 DNA: TGTGCCAGCAGTGAAACAATTTTTACGCTTCAGCCCCAGCATTTT
clone size: .; J gene: TRBJ2-7; D gene: TRBD1; V gene: TRBV27; CDR3 protein: CASSLFGQGDRKQYF; CDR3 DNA: TGTGCCAGCAGTTTATTTGGGCAGGGGGACAGAAAGCAGTACTTC
clone size: .; J gene: TRBJ1-1; D gene: .; V gene: TRBV2; CDR3 protein: CASRIRGEGTEAFF; CDR3 DNA: TGTGCCAGCAGGATCAGGGGTGAGGGAACTGAAGCTTTCTTT
clone size: .; J gene: TRBJ2-5; D gene: TRBD2; V gene: TRBV2; CDR3 protein: CASSVELAGGGETQYF; CDR3 DNA: TGTGCCAGCAGTGTCGAACTAGCGGGAGGGGGAGAGACCCAGTACTTC
clone size: .; J gene: TRBJ1-1; D gene: .; V gene: TRBV19; CDR3 protein: CATTQSANTEAFF; CDR3 DNA: TGTGCCACCACTCAAAGTGCGAACACTGAAGCTTTCTTT
clone size: .; J gene: TRBJ1-6; D gene: .; V gene: TRBV7-6; CDR3 protein: CASSPRWDSPLHF; CDR3 DNA: TGTGCCAGCAGCCCGCGGTGGGATTCACCCCTCCACTTT
clone size: .; J gene: TRBJ2-2; D gene: TRBD2; V gene: TRBV4-2; CDR3 protein: CASSQEWAPGLATGELFF; CDR3 DNA: TGTGCCAGCAGCCAAGAGTGGGCCCCGGGACTAGCAACCGGGGAGCTGTTTTTT
clone size: .; J gene: TRBJ1-5; D gene: TRBD1; V gene: TRBV18; CDR3 protein: CASSPGQGVDQPQHF; CDR3 DNA: TGTGCCAGCTCACCGGGACAGGGGGTGGATCAGCCCCAGCATTTT
clone size: .; J gene: TRBJ1-1; D gene: .; V gene: TRBV12-5; CDR3 protein: CASGLTPNTEAFF; CDR3 DNA: TGTGCTAGTGGTTTAACACCAAACACTGAAGCTTTCTTT
clone size: .; J gene: TRBJ2-7; D gene: .; V gene: TRBV3-1/TRBV3-2; CDR3 protein: CASSPRMDGSYAYEQYF; CDR3 DNA: TGTGCCAGCAGCCCGCGGATGGACGGGAGTTACGCCTACGAGCAGTACTTC
clone size: .; J gene: TRBJ1-3; D gene: .; V gene: TRBV9; CDR3 protein: CASSVGTGSVGNTIYF; CDR3 DNA: TGTGCCAGCAGCGTAGGTACAGGGTCCGTCGGAAACACCATATATTTT
clone size: .; J gene: TRBJ1-1; D gene: .; V gene: TRBV19; CDR3 protein: CATSSERHLNTEAFF; CDR3 DNA: TGTGCCACTTCTAGCGAGAGGCACCTGAACACTGAAGCTTTCTTT
clone size: .; J gene: TRBJ2-5; D gene: .; V gene: TRBV6-7; CDR3 protein: CASREPQFKRCETQYF; CDR3 DNA: TGTGCCAGCAGGGAGCCTCAGTTTAAGAGGTGTGAGACCCAGTACTTC
clone size: once; J gene: TRBJ2-1; D gene: .; V gene: TRBV29-1; CDR3 protein: CSVDGRGTSLSSYNEQFF; CDR3 DNA: TGCAGCGTTGATGGGCGAGGGACTTCGTTAAGCTCCTACAATGAGCAGTTCTTC
clone size: .; J gene: TRBJ2-2; D gene: .; V gene: TRBV6-1; CDR3 protein: CASSEQGTGELFF; CDR3 DNA: TGTGCCAGCAGTGAACAGGGGACCGGGGAGCTGTTTTTT
clone size: .; J gene: TRBJ1-1; D gene: .; V gene: TRBV7-3; CDR3 protein: CASSLTDTTEAFF; CDR3 DNA: TGTGCCAGCAGCTTAACCGACACCACTGAAGCTTTCTTT
clone size: .; J gene: TRBJ2-5; D gene: TRBD1; V gene: TRBV30; CDR3 protein: CASTPGGADQETQYF; CDR3 DNA: TGTGCCTCTACCCCAGGGGGCGCAGATCAAGAGACCCAGTACTTC
clone size: .; J gene: TRBJ1-1; D gene: .; V gene: TRBV3-1/TRBV3-2; CDR3 protein: CASSQEPVVGAFF; CDR3 DNA: TGTGCCAGCAGCCAAGAGCCGGTTGTCGGGGCTTTCTTT
clone size: .; J gene: TRBJ2-2; D gene: .; V gene: TRBV30; CDR3 protein: CAWSRTALATGELFF; CDR3 DNA: TGTGCCTGGAGTCGGACAGCCTTGGCCACCGGGGAGCTGTTTTTT
clone size: few; J gene: TRBJ1-5; D gene: TRBD1; V gene: TRBV19; CDR3 protein: CASTTRQGAYNQPQHF; CDR3 DNA: TGTGCCAGTACTACCAGACAGGGGGCATACAATCAGCCCCAGCATTTT
clone size: once; J gene: TRBJ2-5; D gene: .; V gene: TRBV4-1; CDR3 protein: CASSQRETAVETQYF; CDR3 DNA: TGCGCCAGCAGCCAAAGGGAGACGGCCGTAGAGACCCAGTACTTC
clone size: .; J gene: TRBJ2-6; D gene: TRBD2; V gene: TRBV30; CDR3 protein: CAWSVGGSGANVLTF; CDR3 DNA: TGTGCCTGGAGTGTGGGGGGGTCAGGGGCCAACGTCCTGACTTTC
clone size: .; J gene: TRBJ2-1; D gene: TRBD2; V gene: TRBV5-1; CDR3 protein: CASSLALASGAYNEQFF; CDR3 DNA: TGCGCCAGCAGCTTGGCGCTGGCTAGCGGAGCCTACAATGAGCAGTTCTTC
clone size: .; J gene: TRBJ1-6; D gene: .; V gene: TRBV4-1; CDR3 protein: CASSQVPTEYNSPLHF; CDR3 DNA: TGCGCCAGCAGCCAGGTTCCAACAGAATATAATTCACCCCTCCACTTT
clone size: few; J gene: TRBJ1-6; D gene: TRBD1; V gene: TRBV2; CDR3 protein: CASTQSTGNNSPLHF; CDR3 DNA: TGTGCCAGCACCCAATCGACAGGGAATAATTCACCCCTCCACTTT
clone size: few; J gene: TRBJ2-1; D gene: .; V gene: TRBV20-1; CDR3 protein: CSASIGGNEQFF; CDR3 DNA: TGCAGTGCTAGTATCGGGGGCAATGAGCAGTTCTTC
clone size: .; J gene: TRBJ1-2; D gene: TRBD1; V gene: TRBV12-3/TRBV12-4; CDR3 protein: CASRSTGSFGYTF; CDR3 DNA: TGTGCCAGCAGATCGACAGGGTCGTTTGGCTACACCTTC
clone size: .; J gene: TRBJ2-7; D gene: TRBD1; V gene: TRBV27; CDR3 protein: CASANRVGQGSYEQYF; CDR3 DNA: TGTGCCAGCGCCAACCGGGTTGGACAGGGCTCCTACGAGCAGTACTTC
clone size: once; J gene: TRBJ2-1; D gene: .; V gene: TRBV27; CDR3 protein: CASSFRDSDNEQFF; CDR3 DNA: TGTGCCAGCAGTTTCCGGGACTCGGACAATGAGCAGTTCTTC
clone size: .; J gene: TRBJ2-5; D gene: .; V gene: TRBV30; CDR3 protein: CAWSVVGVQETQYF; CDR3 DNA: TGTGCCTGGAGTGTAGTGGGAGTACAAGAGACCCAGTACTTC